This T cell receptor (beta chain) was identified in a study of T cell responses to AZD1222 COVID-19 vaccine. Whole-study findings and limits: CD4 TCRs linked to vaccination spanned spike, dominating at 160-218 and 743-854. An increase in Spike-specific TCR breadth and depth was observed after two AZD1222 doses. Only six or seven AZD1222 recipients tested seropositive at baseline. Donor demographics were predominantly white British with a female majority; clonal diversity may be underestimated.

As regards this clone: Antigen specificity is unknown.

Germline V gene lookup returns CDR1 LNHDA and CDR2 SQIVND (reference sequence). CDR3 size: 17 residues. Trimming took 3 bases from V and 0 from J, leaving 14 bases between them. The protocol was immunoSEQ multiplex PCR, while the TCRdb copy is restricted to in-frame clones and leaves out a portion. In the table there are 130,000 to 150,000 clones, roughly 93% of which are singletons. The receptor was isolated from an adult who had recovered from COVID-19. The chain uses TRBV19 and TRBJ1-4; D not certain. The sample in question was peripheral blood, obtained after recovery from COVID-19. The CDR3 here is CASSIRGYGATNEKLFF. CDR3 bases: TGTGCCAGTAGTATTCGAGGTTATGGTGCAACTAATGAAAAACTGTTTTTT. The full variable domain, rest sourced from reference TRBV19 and TRBJ1-4, is DGGITQSPKYLFRKEGQNVTLSCEQNLNHDAMYWYRQDPGQGLRLIYYSQIVNDFQKGDIAEGYSVSREKKESFPLTVTSAQKNPTAFYLCASSIRGYGATNEKLFFGSGTQLSVL.